The 4 T cell receptor beta chains reported below all come from one sample, sequenced in a study of patients and donors after allogeneic stem cell transplantation. MiXCR, run by TCRdb on the RT-PCR reads, gives a single entry per CDR3 protein. Altogether a few hundred thousand distinct CDR3 sequences are present, 38% being singletons, with the ten largest covering about 9.9%. The sample was blood, either unsorted or a sorted T cell fraction (not recorded which). The receptor source for this set is a human donor who was either an allogeneic HSCT recipient or a stem cell or donor lymphocyte infusion donor (not recorded which). It is not recorded whose cells these are; they may come from a transplant donor.

The rearrangement links TRBV5-1 to TRBJ1-3, with D possibly being TRBD1 (6 bases). Per germline, CDR1 SGHRS and CDR2 YFSETQ. V was shortened by 0 bases and J by 0 bases, with 13 bases between the two germline ends. There are 17 residues in the CDR3. In nucleotides, the CDR3 is TGCGCCAGCAGCTTGGAAGGGGGGACTTACTCTGGAAACACCATATATTTT. Translating gives CASSLEGGTYSGNTIYF.

The V call is TRBV5-1, the J call TRBJ1-2, with 7 nucleotides matching TRBD1. Looked up from germline, CDR1 is SGHRS and CDR2 is YFSETQ. J lost 5 bases, V lost 4 bases, and 11 bases had no gene match. This CDR3 has 15 amino acids. The CDR3 region is CASSTTGKGEYGYTF. CDR3 coding DNA: TGCGCCAGCAGCACGACAGGGAAGGGAGAATATGGCTACACCTTC. The variable domain in full, completed from reference TRBV5-1 and TRBJ1-2, reads KAGVTQTPRYLIKTRGQQVTLSCSPISGHRSVSWYQQTPGQGLQFLFEYFSETQRNKGNFPGRFSGRQFSNSRSEMNVSTLELGDSALYLCASSTTGKGEYGYTFGSGTRLTVV.

The rearrangement uses TRBV9 and TRBJ2-5; 9 bases match TRBD2. V trimming: 4 bases; J trimming: 1 base; junction bases outside the gene matches: 8. CDR1 is SGDLS and CDR2 is YYNGEE in the germline V gene. The CDR3 runs 16 residues. This chain's CDR3 is CASSSGLAPVQETQYF. In nucleotides, the CDR3 is TGTGCCAGCAGCTCCGGACTAGCGCCCGTCCAAGAGACCCAGTACTTC.

The chain employs TRBV15 and TRBJ1-4; D is ambiguous. This CDR3 is built from 13 residues. Germline CDR1 is LNHNV and CDR2 is YYDKDF (reference sequence). The ends were cut back, 2 bases at V and 8 bases at J, with 9 bases in the middle. CDR3: CATSRTPGEKLFF. The CDR3, as DNA: TGTGCCACCAGCAGAACTCCGGGAGAAAAACTGTTTTTT.